This entry lists 18 T cell receptor beta chains sequenced from one sample in a study of response to subunit inactivated influenza vaccine (dated by TCRdb to 2016 to 2019). Receptor amplification or capture employed RT-PCR. The sequencing machine was an Illumina HiSeq 2500. TCRdb took the public reads, trimmed them with fastp at Q25, ran MiXCR for clone calling and kept in-frame beta chains. All rows with the same CDR3 protein become a single entry with the most common DNA and genes. For this sample the table gives around 750,000 distinct CDR3 sequences, of which 21% were detected only once. The top ten constitute about a tenth of the sample. The starting material was PBMCs from blood, obtained more than 4 days after vaccination. All receptors come from a man in his fifties or sixties who received an inactivated influenza vaccine. Donor details come from another sample of the same person, matched by shared clones.

The genes are TRBV5-1 and TRBJ1-5; D unresolved. Germline-derived CDR1 and CDR2 are SGHRS and YFSETQ. Trimming stripped 1 base from V and 5 bases from J, with 7 bases between. The CDR3 has 13 amino acids. The CDR3 here is CASSLQADQPQHF. In DNA form, the CDR3 reads TGCGCCAGCAGCTTGCAGGCGGATCAGCCCCAGCATTTT.

The genes are TRBV15 and TRBJ2-5; D is undetermined. CDR3 length equals 15 residues. CDR1 is LNHNV, CDR2 YYDKDF, per germline (reference sequence). Deletions cut 3 bases from V and 2 bases from J, with 13 bases between. The CDR3 loop is CATSRAKGVQETQYF. CDR3 bases: TGTGCCACCAGCAGGGCAAAAGGAGTTCAAGAGACCCAGTACTTC. Combining the CDR3 with reference TRBV15 and TRBJ2-5 gives the whole variable domain DAMVIQNPRYQVTQFGKPVTLSCSQTLNHNVMYWYQQKSSQAPKLLFHYYDKDFNNEADTPDNFQSRRPNTSFCFLDIRSPGLGDTAMYLCATSRAKGVQETQYFGPGTRLLVL.

CDR3 sequence reads: CASSDRGADIQYF. CDR3 in DNA: TGCGCCAGCAGCGACAGGGGTGCGGACATTCAGTACTTC. The chain joins TRBV4-3 to TRBJ2-4; 8 bases match TRBD1. CDR3 length equals 13 residues. Germline values: CDR1 LGHNA, CDR2 YSLEER. Losses at the gene ends were 5 bases for V and 8 bases for J; bases not matched to a gene: 5.

This clonotype was detected a few times. The chain is built from TRBV20-1 and TRBJ2-7, with 10 bases identical to TRBD2. Germline CDR1 reads DFQATT; CDR2 reads SNEGSKA (reference sequence). CDR3 size: 17 residues. The V and J ends lost 1 base and 5 bases, in that order; junction bases with no gene match: 14. The CDR3 region has the DNA TGCAGTGCTAGAGCCGTCGGGGTAGCGGGAGGAGACAACGAGCAGTACTTC. As protein: CSARAVGVAGGDNEQYF.

The chain couples TRBV7-9 to TRBJ2-1; possible D gene TRBD2, 6 bases. Trimming stripped 5 bases from V and 5 bases from J, with 16 bases between. This CDR3 comprises 15 residues. Per the germline V gene, CDR1 is SEHNR and CDR2 is FQNEAQ (reference sequence). Written as DNA, the CDR3 is TGTGCCAGCAGCCGGGGTGGCGGGATTAACAATGAGCAGTTCTTC. Amino acid sequence: CASSRGGGINNEQFF.

This clonotype has more than one count but fewer than ten. J is TRBJ2-5 and V is TRBV11-1; 7 bases are a match to TRBD1. The CDR3 length is 15 residues. The germline CDR1 and CDR2 sequences are SGHAT and FQDESV (reference sequence). Trimming at V came to 5 bases and at J to 0 bases, leaving 6 bases not matched to a gene. CDR3 coding DNA: TGTGCCAGCAGCCAGAGGGACAGAAACCAAGAGACCCAGTACTTC. Protein sequence: CASSQRDRNQETQYF.

This chain joins TRBV4-2 and TRBJ2-7; 8 bases agree with TRBD1. Trimming cost V 4 bases and J 3 bases; bases outside gene matches: 8. The CDR3 loop spans 15 amino acids. CDR1 is LGHNA, CDR2 YNFKEQ, per germline. The chain's CDR3 is CASSPTGTGDYEQYF. DNA for the CDR3: TGTGCCAGCAGCCCCACCGGGACAGGTGACTACGAGCAGTACTTC.

The CDR3, as DNA: TGTGCCAGCAGCTACGGGACAAGCATTGTGACCGGGGAGCTGTTTTTT. Translation gives CASSYGTSIVTGELFF. The chain combines TRBV5-4 with TRBJ2-2, with D possibly being TRBD1 (6 bases). V gave up 3 bases and J gave up 5 bases, with 17 bases separating them. Germline V gene lookup returns CDR1 SGHNT and CDR2 YYREEE (reference sequence). This CDR3 region has 16 residues.

This clonotype came up a few times. CDR3 region: CASTAGTGGSGYGYTF. DNA for the CDR3: TGTGCCAGCACCGCGGGGACAGGGGGAAGTGGATATGGCTACACCTTC. The J gene is TRBJ1-2, the V gene TRBV27, with TRBD1 matching 11 bases. The CDR3 loop spans 16 amino acids. The V gene's germline CDR1 is MNHEY and CDR2 SMNVEV (reference sequence). J was trimmed by 5 bases and V by 7 bases; bases with no gene match: 12.

This clonotype came up once. This rearrangement joins TRBV14 to TRBJ2-2, with D perhaps matching TRBD1 (5 bases). The V end lost 3 bases, the J end lost 0 bases, and 11 bases lay between the germline ends. This CDR3 contains 16 residues. CDR1 and CDR2 from the germline V gene are SGHDN and FVKESK. The CDR3 nucleotides are TGTGCCAGCAGCCACCAACAGGCGGCGAACACCGGGGAGCTGTTTTTT. Amino acids: CASSHQQAANTGELFF. The variable domain in full, completed from reference TRBV14 and TRBJ2-2, reads EAGVTQFPSHSVIEKGQTVTLRCDPISGHDNLYWYRRVMGKEIKFLLHFVKESKQDESGMPNNRFLAERTGGTYSTLKVQPAELEDSGVYFCASSHQQAANTGELFFGEGSRLTVL.

This clonotype came up a few times. This CDR3 is CASSQDPGPGAHEQYF. The CDR3 DNA is TGCGCCAGCAGCCAAGACCCCGGCCCGGGGGCTCATGAGCAGTACTTC. The V and J genes are TRBV4-3 and TRBJ2-7; D may correspond to TRBD1 or TRBD2 (6 bases each). The CDR3 spans 16 residues. The germline V gene has CDR1 LGHNA and CDR2 YSLEER. Trimming took off 0 bases at V and 7 bases at J, with 19 bases between the two ends.

This clonotype turned up a few times. The CDR3 DNA reads as TGTGCCAGCAGCCCGGGGCACGGCTACAATGAGCAGTTCTTC. Encoded protein: CASSPGHGYNEQFF. The rearrangement uses TRBV7-2 and TRBJ2-1, with D perhaps matching TRBD1 or TRBD2 (5 bases each). The CDR3 runs to 14 residues. Trimming left V 5 bases short and J 3 bases short, with 11 bases between. Germline values: CDR1 SGHTA, CDR2 FQGNSA.

This sequence joins TRBV5-1 and TRBJ2-5, with 7 nucleotides matching TRBD2. The CDR3 has 15 amino acids. After removal of 5 bases from V and 1 base from J, the junction contained 8 bases not matched to a gene. Germline lookup yields CDR1 SGHRS and CDR2 YFSETQ. CDR3 region: CASSPTSRFQETQYF. Written as DNA, the CDR3 is TGCGCCAGCAGTCCGACTAGCCGGTTCCAAGAGACCCAGTACTTC.

This clonotype was counted a few times. The gene calls are TRBV6-2 or TRBV6-3 and TRBJ1-1; D not resolved. Per germline, CDR1 MNHEY and CDR2 SVGEGT. V dropped 6 bases and J dropped 2 bases, with 13 bases sitting between them. The length of the CDR3 is 14 residues. The CDR3 spells CASSLNPSNTEAFF. The CDR3 region has the DNA TGTGCCAGCAGCCTGAACCCCTCTAACACTGAAGCTTTCTTT.

This clonotype was observed at least ten times. This CDR3 is CSARDRRDRLYEQYF. The DNA of the CDR3 is TGCAGTGCTAGAGATCGAAGGGACAGACTTTACGAGCAGTACTTC. The V call is TRBV20-1, the J call TRBJ2-7, with 7 nucleotides matching TRBD1. The germline gives CDR1 DFQATT, CDR2 SNEGSKA (reference sequence). This CDR3 is built from 15 residues. The J segment lost 4 bases and the V segment lost 0 bases, leaving 9 bases of the junction unmatched.

The chain has TRBV6-4 and TRBJ1-2; D gene ambiguous. The CDR3 extends over 12 amino acids. From germline, CDR1 is MRHNA and CDR2 SNTAGT. Trimming stripped 6 bases from V and 4 bases from J, with 9 bases between. The CDR3 loop is CASRKQIYGYTF. The CDR3 DNA follows: TGTGCCAGCAGGAAGCAAATCTATGGCTACACCTTC.

The chain links TRBV5-6 to TRBJ2-7, with no clear D. The V gene lost 2 bases and the J gene lost 2 bases, with 5 bases spanning the gap. The CDR3 is made up of 12 amino acids. Germline CDR1 SGHDT, CDR2 YYEEEE. Written as DNA, the CDR3 is TGTGCCAGCAGCTTCCAGACCTACGAGCAGTACTTC. Translation: CASSFQTYEQYF.

The chain uses TRBV5-4 and TRBJ2-5; 8 bases are shared with TRBD2. The germline V gene encodes CDR1 SGHNT and CDR2 YYREEE (reference sequence). This CDR3 has 15 residues. V trimming: 0 bases; J trimming: 3 bases; junction bases outside the gene matches: 4. The CDR3 bases are TGTGCCAGCAGCTTGGTTACTAGCGGTAAAGAGACCCAGTACTTC. Residues: CASSLVTSGKETQYF.